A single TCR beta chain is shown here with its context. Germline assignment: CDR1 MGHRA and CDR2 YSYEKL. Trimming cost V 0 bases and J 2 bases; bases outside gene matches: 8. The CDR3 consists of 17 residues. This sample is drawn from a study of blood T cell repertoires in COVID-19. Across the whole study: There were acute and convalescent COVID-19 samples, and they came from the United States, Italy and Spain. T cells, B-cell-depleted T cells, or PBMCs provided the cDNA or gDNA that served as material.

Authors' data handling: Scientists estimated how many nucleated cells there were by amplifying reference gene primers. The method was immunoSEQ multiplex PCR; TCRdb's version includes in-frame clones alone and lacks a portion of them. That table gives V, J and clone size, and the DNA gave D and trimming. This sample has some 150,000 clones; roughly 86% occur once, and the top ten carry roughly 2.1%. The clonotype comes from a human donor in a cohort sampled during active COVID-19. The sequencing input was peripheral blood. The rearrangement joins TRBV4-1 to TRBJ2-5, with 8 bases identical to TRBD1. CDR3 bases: TGCGCCAGCAGCCAAGATAGCCAGGGGGCGCTTCAAGAGACCCAGTACTTC. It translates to CASSQDSQGALQETQYF.